This TCR beta chain appears in the sequencing data of a study of T cell responses to AZD1222 COVID-19 vaccine. Repertoires were generated with immunoSEQ multiplex PCR, while TCRdb's copy carries only in-frame clones and drops some. Here the sample spans some 170,000 clones, roughly 88% being singletons. Findings and caveats of the study: Unmutated variant regions are reportedly the target of nearly half of TCRs that are spike-specific. No day 14 peak samples; only post-peak repertoires were characterized.

Details on this clone: The antigen is undetermined.

The germline gives CDR1 SGHTA, CDR2 FQGTGA. The CDR3 runs 14 residues. The V and J ends lost 2 bases and 1 base respectively, with 8 bases between them. This TCR derives from an adult who received the AZD1222 COVID-19 vaccine. Sample: peripheral blood, taken 28 days after the second AZD1222 dose. The chain uses TRBV7-3 and TRBJ1-1, with D hard to call. CDR3 sequence reads: CASSLQKENTEAFF. DNA of the CDR3: TGTGCCAGCAGCTTACAGAAGGAGAACACTGAAGCTTTCTTT. The variable domain in full, completed from reference TRBV7-3 and TRBJ1-1, reads GAGVSQTPSNKVTEKGKYVELRCDPISGHTALYWYRQSLGQGPEFLIYFQGTGAADDSGLPNDRFFAVRPEGSVSTLKIQRTERGDSAVYLCASSLQKENTEAFFGQGTRLTVV.